The rows below give T cell receptor beta chains drawn from one sample of a study of CD8 T cells in ankylosing spondylitis. Each CDR3 protein gets one entry after TCRdb re-called the 5' RACE reads with MiXCR. The table includes just over 350,000 distinct CDR3 sequences, roughly 22% detected once. The specimen was blood, either unsorted or a sorted T cell fraction (not recorded which). Source of these receptors: a male donor with ankylosing spondylitis or in good health (not recorded which). The CDR3 runs from the conserved cysteine through the conserved F or W.

j_gene	v_gene	CDR3aa
TRBJ2-2	TRBV29-1	CSVEQGATGELFF
TRBJ2-7	TRBV6-5	CASSYSVLHYEQYF
TRBJ2-3	TRBV7-9	CASSDGQGSWDTQYF
TRBJ2-1	TRBV10-3	CAISEEGALGEQFF
TRBJ2-6	TRBV12-3/TRBV12-4	CASTREGTGANVLTF
TRBJ2-5	TRBV5-1	CASSFTDSYQETQYF
TRBJ2-1	TRBV24-1	CATSDSSGPLYNEQFF
TRBJ2-5	TRBV6-1	CASKPREMYAPLGEETQYF
TRBJ2-5	TRBV13	CASSADRRGETQYF
TRBJ2-7	TRBV28	CASVPSGGPYEQYF
TRBJ2-5	TRBV29-1	CSVEDWGQWETQYF
TRBJ1-1	TRBV5-1	CASSLLQNTEAFF
TRBJ1-6	TRBV28	CASSFSGEYSPLHF
TRBJ2-3	TRBV12-3/TRBV12-4	CASTQSGGADTQYF
TRBJ2-1	TRBV2	CASISGKMGNEQFF
TRBJ2-1	TRBV7-9	CASSLSGSSYNEQFF